Listed below are T cell receptor beta chains from one sample, sequenced in a study of T-cell memory formation after mild COVID-19. One entry per CDR3 protein results from TCRdb running MiXCR on the 5' RACE reads. The sample holds around 300,000 distinct CDR3 sequences, approximately 19% seen once. Sequencing was performed on PBMCs or a T cell subset sorted from them (not recorded which). These receptors all come from a man aged 18 to 29 who had mild COVID-19 (a few samples of this study predate the infection). Cell type and time point are not known. CDR3s include the opening cysteine and the closing phenylalanine or tryptophan. The D gene is left open where the match is weak. Expanded clones get a size class; other rows say once, few or many, or leave the size out.

many | TRBJ1-5 | - | TRBV7-2 | CASSPTTNQPQHF | TGTGCCAGCAGCCCCACGACCAATCAGCCCCAGCATTTT
- | TRBJ2-5 | - | TRBV7-2 | CASSYGTQETQYF | TGTGCCAGCAGCTATGGTACCCAAGAGACCCAGTACTTC
- | TRBJ1-6 | TRBD1 | TRBV20-1 | CSAADRRANSPLHF | TGCAGTGCTGCGGACAGGCGAGCTAATTCACCCCTCCACTTT
many | TRBJ2-5 | TRBD1 | TRBV5-1 | CASSYGQGETQYF | TGCGCCAGCAGCTACGGACAGGGTGAGACCCAGTACTTC
- | TRBJ2-3 | - | TRBV7-9 | CASSLDSRLRDTQYF | TGTGCCAGCAGCTTAGACTCACGACTCCGGGATACGCAGTATTTT
few | TRBJ2-2 | - | TRBV24-1 | CATSDPSGPNTGELFF | TGTGCCACCAGTGACCCCTCGGGGCCGAACACCGGGGAGCTGTTTTTT
- | TRBJ1-5 | - | TRBV28 | CASSGGGYNQPQHF | TGTGCCAGCAGCGGGGGGGGGTACAATCAGCCCCAGCATTTT
- | TRBJ1-5 | - | TRBV21-1 | CASSKVTPSNQPQHF | TGTGCCAGCAGCAAAGTGACACCCAGCAATCAGCCCCAGCATTTT
- | TRBJ2-3 | - | TRBV7-8 | CASSVGGPHRGGLTDTQYF | TGTGCCAGCAGCGTAGGAGGGCCCCATCGAGGGGGTTTAACAGATACGCAGTATTTT
many | TRBJ1-5 | - | TRBV3-1 | CASSQDRGQPQHF | TGTGCCAGCAGCCAAGATAGGGGTCAGCCCCAGCATTTT
- | TRBJ2-3 | - | TRBV5-1 | CASSFGHTDTQYF | TGCGCCAGCAGCTTCGGACACACAGATACGCAGTATTTT
- | TRBJ2-1 | - | TRBV13 | CASSPFNEQFF | TGTGCCAGCAGCCCATTCAATGAGCAGTTCTTC
- | TRBJ2-7 | - | TRBV30 | CAWSVPIGVEQYF | TGTGCCTGGAGTGTACCGATAGGGGTCGAGCAGTACTTC
- | TRBJ1-2 | TRBD1 | TRBV18 | CASSPGDSRDYGYTF | TGTGCCAGCTCACCCGGGGACAGTCGGGACTATGGCTACACCTTC
many | TRBJ2-5 | TRBD2 | TRBV2 | CASSTSGETQYF | TGTGCCAGCTCGACTAGCGGGGAGACCCAGTACTTC
- | TRBJ1-6 | - | TRBV20-1 | CSASETLNSPLHF | TGCAGTGCTAGTGAGACCTTGAATTCACCCCTCCACTTT
many | TRBJ2-5 | TRBD2 | TRBV4-2 | CASSQDPGGQETQYF | TGTGCCAGCAGCCAAGATCCGGGGGGACAAGAGACCCAGTACTTC
- | TRBJ2-1 | - | TRBV7-8 | CASNVVPSSYNEQFF | TGTGCCAGCAACGTAGTGCCAAGCTCCTACAATGAGCAGTTCTTC
few | TRBJ2-3 | - | TRBV9 | CASSVGQTSTDTQYF | TGTGCCAGCAGCGTAGGCCAGACTAGCACAGATACGCAGTATTTT
- | TRBJ2-2 | - | TRBV2 | CASSGGQGGDTGELFF | TGTGCCAGCAGTGGCGGGCAGGGAGGTGACACCGGGGAGCTGTTTTTT
few | TRBJ2-2 | - | TRBV9 | CASSVGGDSAGELFF | TGTGCCAGCAGCGTAGGCGGGGACTCTGCCGGGGAGCTGTTTTTT
few | TRBJ1-6 | TRBD1 | TRBV5-1 | CASSPTQGGDSPLHF | TGCGCCAGCAGCCCAACCCAGGGGGGGGATTCACCCCTCCACTTT
- | TRBJ2-3 | - | TRBV15 | CATSRSRLDTDTQYF | TGTGCCACCAGCAGGAGCCGGTTAGACACAGACACGCAGTATTTT
- | TRBJ2-3 | TRBD1 | TRBV9 | CASSVEQGADTQYF | TGTGCCAGCAGCGTCGAACAGGGGGCAGATACGCAGTATTTT
few | TRBJ1-1 | TRBD1 | TRBV27 | CASSLAPGQGGAFF | TGTGCCAGCAGTTTAGCCCCAGGACAGGGTGGAGCTTTCTTT
- | TRBJ1-2 | TRBD1 | TRBV4-1 | CASSQEGQGSYYGYTF | TGCGCCAGCAGCCAAGAGGGACAGGGGTCCTACTATGGCTACACCTTC
few | TRBJ2-5 | - | TRBV20-1 | CSATSGEETQYF | TGCAGTGCTACATCCGGGGAAGAGACCCAGTACTTC
few | TRBJ2-5 | - | TRBV12-3/TRBV12-4 | CASTGGTHVRETQYF | TGTGCCAGCACTGGCGGGACCCATGTACGGGAGACCCAGTACTTC
- | TRBJ1-1 | - | TRBV7-8 | CASSRGTSMNTEAFF | TGTGCCAGCAGTCGCGGGACAAGCATGAACACTGAAGCTTTCTTT
- | TRBJ2-2 | - | TRBV5-1 | CASSTGPNTGELFF | TGCGCCAGCAGCACCGGACCGAACACCGGGGAGCTGTTTTTT
many | TRBJ2-7 | TRBD1 | TRBV13 | CASSSYRGTYEQYF | TGTGCCAGCAGCTCTTACAGGGGAACCTACGAGCAGTACTTC
many | TRBJ1-1 | TRBD1 | TRBV11-2 | CASSWTGRTEAFF | TGTGCCAGCAGCTGGACAGGGAGGACTGAAGCTTTCTTT
few | TRBJ2-1 | TRBD2 | TRBV11-2 | CASSSTSGGVDEQFF | TGTGCCAGCAGCTCCACTAGCGGGGGGGTGGATGAGCAGTTCTTC
- | TRBJ2-1 | - | TRBV9 | CASTLSGGRYNEQFF | TGTGCCAGCACCCTCTCCGGGGGGCGGTACAATGAGCAGTTCTTC
few | TRBJ1-2 | TRBD1 | TRBV9 | CASSVHRGGYTF | TGTGCCAGCAGTGTTCACAGGGGCGGCTACACCTTC
- | TRBJ2-5 | - | TRBV5-1 | CASSLVWGRNKETQYF | TGCGCCAGCAGCTTGGTGTGGGGCCGTAATAAAGAGACCCAGTACTTC
many | TRBJ2-1 | - | TRBV20-1 | CSADARRGNNEQFF | TGCAGTGCCGATGCGCGCAGGGGCAACAATGAGCAGTTCTTC
- | TRBJ1-2 | - | TRBV7-9 | CASSPLLGREYGYTF | TGTGCCAGCAGCCCCCTTCTTGGCAGGGAATATGGCTACACCTTC
- | TRBJ1-1 | - | TRBV9 | CASSGAGLLNTEAFF | TGTGCCAGCAGCGGAGCGGGACTGCTGAACACTGAAGCTTTCTTT
- | TRBJ2-2 | TRBD2 | TRBV2 | CASSAVGRVAGELFF | TGTGCCAGCAGTGCGGTCGGGAGGGTAGCCGGGGAGCTGTTTTTT
few | TRBJ2-3 | TRBD1 | TRBV5-1 | CASSLRTGPADTQYF | TGCGCCAGCAGCCTTCGGACAGGGCCGGCAGATACGCAGTATTTT
- | TRBJ1-1 | TRBD1 | TRBV20-1 | CSARDRVENTEAFF | TGCAGTGCCAGGGACAGGGTGGAGAACACTGAAGCTTTCTTT
- | TRBJ1-5 | TRBD1 | TRBV4-3 | CASSQETGENNQPQHF | TGCGCCAGCAGCCAAGAGACAGGGGAAAACAATCAGCCCCAGCATTTT
once | TRBJ2-6 | - | TRBV11-2 | CASSLVRGLLGANVLTF | TGTGCCAGCAGCTTAGTTCGGGGGCTGTTAGGGGCCAACGTCCTGACTTTC
once | TRBJ2-1 | - | TRBV6-5 | CASSTGLVLNEQFF | TGTGCCAGCAGTACCGGCCTCGTCCTAAATGAGCAGTTCTTC
few | TRBJ2-3 | TRBD2 | TRBV5-1 | CASSLKTGFGLASTDTQYF | TGCGCCAGCAGCTTGAAGACCGGCTTCGGACTAGCGTCCACAGATACGCAGTATTTT
- | TRBJ1-4 | - | TRBV3-1 | CASSQGGLRLEKLFF | TGTGCCAGCAGCCAAGGAGGACTACGCCTGGAAAAACTGTTTTTT
- | TRBJ2-3 | - | TRBV9 | CASRRRAGSTDTQYF | TGTGCCAGCAGGCGACGGGCAGGGTCTACAGATACGCAGTATTTT
- | TRBJ1-5 | TRBD1 | TRBV7-6 | CASSRGQYSNQPQHF | TGTGCCAGCAGCAGGGGACAGTATAGCAATCAGCCCCAGCATTTT
few | TRBJ1-3 | TRBD1 | TRBV7-9 | CASSPPSGQGAGNTIYF | TGTGCCAGCAGCCCACCGTCGGGACAGGGGGCTGGAAACACCATATATTTT
once | TRBJ2-2 | - | TRBV10-1 | CASSVTNTGELFF | TGCGCCAGCAGTGTGACTAACACCGGGGAGCTGTTTTTT
- | TRBJ2-7 | - | TRBV7-2 | CASSGDRYYEQYF | TGTGCCAGCAGCGGGGACCGTTACTACGAGCAGTACTTC
few | TRBJ2-3 | TRBD1 | TRBV6-2/TRBV6-3 | CASSSPTGGMTDTQYF | TGTGCCAGCAGCTCACCGACAGGGGGCATGACAGATACGCAGTATTTT
- | TRBJ2-3 | - | TRBV5-5 | CASSLGQGMDTQYF | TGTGCCAGCAGCTTGGGTCAGGGAATGGATACGCAGTATTTT
- | TRBJ2-1 | - | TRBV6-2/TRBV6-3 | CASSYRLRTYNEQFF | TGTGCCAGCAGTTACCGACTACGGACCTACAATGAGCAGTTCTTC
- | TRBJ2-5 | - | TRBV19 | CASRLPQEETQYF | TGTGCCAGTAGACTTCCGCAGGAAGAGACCCAGTACTTC
few | TRBJ2-1 | TRBD2 | TRBV10-3 | CATTGGAGGRNEQFF | TGTGCCACCACGGGTGGGGCGGGGGGAAGGAATGAGCAGTTCTTC
- | TRBJ2-1 | TRBD2 | TRBV29-1 | CSVVTSGYNEQFF | TGCAGCGTTGTGACTAGCGGCTACAATGAGCAGTTCTTC
few | TRBJ2-2 | - | TRBV6-2/TRBV6-3 | CASSYGRSTGELFF | TGTGCCAGCAGTTACGGGAGGAGCACCGGGGAGCTGTTTTTT
few | TRBJ1-4 | TRBD1 | TRBV4-1 | CASSQANRGVSEKLFF | TGCGCCAGCAGCCAGGCGAACAGGGGTGTAAGTGAAAAACTGTTTTTT